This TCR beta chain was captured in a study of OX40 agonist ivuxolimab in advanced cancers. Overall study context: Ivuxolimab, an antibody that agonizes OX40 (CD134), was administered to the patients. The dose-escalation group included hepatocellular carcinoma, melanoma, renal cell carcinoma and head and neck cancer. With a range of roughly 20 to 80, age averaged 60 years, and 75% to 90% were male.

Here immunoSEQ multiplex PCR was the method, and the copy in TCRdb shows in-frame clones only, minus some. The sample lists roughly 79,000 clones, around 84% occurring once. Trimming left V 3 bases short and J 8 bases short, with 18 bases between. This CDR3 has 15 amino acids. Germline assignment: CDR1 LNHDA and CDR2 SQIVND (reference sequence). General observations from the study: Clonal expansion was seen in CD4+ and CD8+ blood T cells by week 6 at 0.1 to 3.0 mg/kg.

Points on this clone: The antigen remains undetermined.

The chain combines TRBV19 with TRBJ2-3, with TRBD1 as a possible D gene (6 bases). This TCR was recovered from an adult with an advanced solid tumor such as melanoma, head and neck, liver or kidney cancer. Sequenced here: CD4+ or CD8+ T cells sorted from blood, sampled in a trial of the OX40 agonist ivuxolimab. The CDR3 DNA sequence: TGTGCCAGTAGTATTGGGGCAGGGGCGCTTGGTACGCAGTATTTT. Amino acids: CASSIGAGALGTQYF.